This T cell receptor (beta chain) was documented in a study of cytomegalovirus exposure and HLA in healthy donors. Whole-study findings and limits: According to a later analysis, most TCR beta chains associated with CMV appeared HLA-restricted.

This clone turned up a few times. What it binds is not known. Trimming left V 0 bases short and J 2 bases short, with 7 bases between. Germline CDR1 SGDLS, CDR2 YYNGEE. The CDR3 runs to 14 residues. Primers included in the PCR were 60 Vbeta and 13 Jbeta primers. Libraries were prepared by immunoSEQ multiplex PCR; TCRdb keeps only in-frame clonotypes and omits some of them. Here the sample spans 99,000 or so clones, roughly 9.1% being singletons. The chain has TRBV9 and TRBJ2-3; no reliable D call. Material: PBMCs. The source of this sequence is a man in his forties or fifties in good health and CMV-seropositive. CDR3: CASSVDYSTDTQYF. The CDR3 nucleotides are TGTGCCAGCAGCGTAGACTACTCCACAGATACGCAGTATTTT.